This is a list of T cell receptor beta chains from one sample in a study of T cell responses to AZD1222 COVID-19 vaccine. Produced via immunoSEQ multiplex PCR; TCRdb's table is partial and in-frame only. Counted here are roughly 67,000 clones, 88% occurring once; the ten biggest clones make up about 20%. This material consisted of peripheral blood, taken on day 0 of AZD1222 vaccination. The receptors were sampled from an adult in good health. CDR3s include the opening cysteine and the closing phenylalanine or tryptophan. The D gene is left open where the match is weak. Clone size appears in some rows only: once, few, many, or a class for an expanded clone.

cdr3_nt: TGTGCCAGCAACCAAGGGTGGGTGAAGAGCACTGAAGCTTTCTTT; cdr3_aa: CASNQGWVKSTEAFF; d_call: .; v_call: TRBV27; j_call: TRBJ1-1; clone_size: .
cdr3_nt: TGTGCCAGCAGCCAAGGAGTGGGAACACTCCCTGTTTCGTTCTTC; cdr3_aa: CASSQGVGTLPVSFF; d_call: .; v_call: TRBV3-1/TRBV3-2; j_call: TRBJ2-1; clone_size: .
cdr3_nt: TGTGCCAGCAGCGTACGGATCGGCAGTTCCTACGAGCAGTACTTC; cdr3_aa: CASSVRIGSSYEQYF; d_call: .; v_call: TRBV9; j_call: TRBJ2-7; clone_size: once
cdr3_nt: TGTGCCAGCAGCCAAGATCGTAACTTGGGGGACAACACCTTC; cdr3_aa: CASSQDRNLGDNTF; d_call: .; v_call: TRBV3-1/TRBV3-2; j_call: TRBJ1-2; clone_size: .
cdr3_nt: TGCAGCGTTGTCCAGCGGGAGGGCGGGTACGAGCAGTACTTC; cdr3_aa: CSVVQREGGYEQYF; d_call: TRBD2; v_call: TRBV29-1; j_call: TRBJ2-7; clone_size: once
cdr3_nt: TGTGCCAGCAACCGCCCGACAGGGTTGCACTATGGCTACACCTTC; cdr3_aa: CASNRPTGLHYGYTF; d_call: TRBD1; v_call: TRBV6-5; j_call: TRBJ1-2; clone_size: .
cdr3_nt: TGTGCCAGCGGGGGTGGGACTAGCGGGAGCGATGAGCAGTTCTTC; cdr3_aa: CASGGGTSGSDEQFF; d_call: TRBD2; v_call: TRBV9; j_call: TRBJ2-1; clone_size: .
cdr3_nt: TGCGCCAGCAGCCCCCGCGGGAAGGAAAACACCATATATTTT; cdr3_aa: CASSPRGKENTIYF; d_call: .; v_call: TRBV5-1; j_call: TRBJ1-3; clone_size: .
cdr3_nt: TGTGCCAGCAGTTTCGGGGCAGTATCAAACTATGGCTACACCTTC; cdr3_aa: CASSFGAVSNYGYTF; d_call: .; v_call: TRBV27; j_call: TRBJ1-2; clone_size: .
cdr3_nt: TGTGCCAGCAGCGGCGAGGGGTCGAGGCCCCAGCATTTT; cdr3_aa: CASSGEGSRPQHF; d_call: .; v_call: TRBV9; j_call: TRBJ1-5; clone_size: .
cdr3_nt: TGTGCCAGCAGTCCACCAGACAGGAGGAATTCACCCCTCCACTTT; cdr3_aa: CASSPPDRRNSPLHF; d_call: .; v_call: TRBV28; j_call: TRBJ1-6; clone_size: .
cdr3_nt: TGTGCCAGCAGAGCCGACAGGGAGGAGTACGAGCAGTACTTC; cdr3_aa: CASRADREEYEQYF; d_call: .; v_call: TRBV6-5; j_call: TRBJ2-7; clone_size: .
cdr3_nt: TGTGCCAGCAGCCAAGATTTTAGGGGTCCTTCCTACGAGCAGTACTTC; cdr3_aa: CASSQDFRGPSYEQYF; d_call: .; v_call: TRBV3-1/TRBV3-2; j_call: TRBJ2-7; clone_size: .
cdr3_nt: TGTGCCAGCTCAAACGAGGGGGATCAGCCCCAGCATTTT; cdr3_aa: CASSNEGDQPQHF; d_call: .; v_call: TRBV18; j_call: TRBJ1-5; clone_size: .
cdr3_nt: TGTGCCAGCAGCTTGGTCCCTCCTTTCTCTGGGGCCAACGTCCTGACTTTC; cdr3_aa: CASSLVPPFSGANVLTF; d_call: .; v_call: TRBV5-4; j_call: TRBJ2-6; clone_size: .
cdr3_nt: TGTGCCAGCAGCCAAGATAAGATGGCGATCACCGGGGAGCTGTTTTTT; cdr3_aa: CASSQDKMAITGELFF; d_call: .; v_call: TRBV4-2; j_call: TRBJ2-2; clone_size: .
cdr3_nt: TGTGCCAGCACCCCGACCAGGGGGCGCTACGAGCAGTACTTC; cdr3_aa: CASTPTRGRYEQYF; d_call: TRBD1; v_call: TRBV11-2; j_call: TRBJ2-7; clone_size: .
cdr3_nt: TGCAGCGTTGAAAGTGGGACACCCAGTAATCCCTACGAGCAGTACTTC; cdr3_aa: CSVESGTPSNPYEQYF; d_call: .; v_call: TRBV29-1; j_call: TRBJ2-7; clone_size: .